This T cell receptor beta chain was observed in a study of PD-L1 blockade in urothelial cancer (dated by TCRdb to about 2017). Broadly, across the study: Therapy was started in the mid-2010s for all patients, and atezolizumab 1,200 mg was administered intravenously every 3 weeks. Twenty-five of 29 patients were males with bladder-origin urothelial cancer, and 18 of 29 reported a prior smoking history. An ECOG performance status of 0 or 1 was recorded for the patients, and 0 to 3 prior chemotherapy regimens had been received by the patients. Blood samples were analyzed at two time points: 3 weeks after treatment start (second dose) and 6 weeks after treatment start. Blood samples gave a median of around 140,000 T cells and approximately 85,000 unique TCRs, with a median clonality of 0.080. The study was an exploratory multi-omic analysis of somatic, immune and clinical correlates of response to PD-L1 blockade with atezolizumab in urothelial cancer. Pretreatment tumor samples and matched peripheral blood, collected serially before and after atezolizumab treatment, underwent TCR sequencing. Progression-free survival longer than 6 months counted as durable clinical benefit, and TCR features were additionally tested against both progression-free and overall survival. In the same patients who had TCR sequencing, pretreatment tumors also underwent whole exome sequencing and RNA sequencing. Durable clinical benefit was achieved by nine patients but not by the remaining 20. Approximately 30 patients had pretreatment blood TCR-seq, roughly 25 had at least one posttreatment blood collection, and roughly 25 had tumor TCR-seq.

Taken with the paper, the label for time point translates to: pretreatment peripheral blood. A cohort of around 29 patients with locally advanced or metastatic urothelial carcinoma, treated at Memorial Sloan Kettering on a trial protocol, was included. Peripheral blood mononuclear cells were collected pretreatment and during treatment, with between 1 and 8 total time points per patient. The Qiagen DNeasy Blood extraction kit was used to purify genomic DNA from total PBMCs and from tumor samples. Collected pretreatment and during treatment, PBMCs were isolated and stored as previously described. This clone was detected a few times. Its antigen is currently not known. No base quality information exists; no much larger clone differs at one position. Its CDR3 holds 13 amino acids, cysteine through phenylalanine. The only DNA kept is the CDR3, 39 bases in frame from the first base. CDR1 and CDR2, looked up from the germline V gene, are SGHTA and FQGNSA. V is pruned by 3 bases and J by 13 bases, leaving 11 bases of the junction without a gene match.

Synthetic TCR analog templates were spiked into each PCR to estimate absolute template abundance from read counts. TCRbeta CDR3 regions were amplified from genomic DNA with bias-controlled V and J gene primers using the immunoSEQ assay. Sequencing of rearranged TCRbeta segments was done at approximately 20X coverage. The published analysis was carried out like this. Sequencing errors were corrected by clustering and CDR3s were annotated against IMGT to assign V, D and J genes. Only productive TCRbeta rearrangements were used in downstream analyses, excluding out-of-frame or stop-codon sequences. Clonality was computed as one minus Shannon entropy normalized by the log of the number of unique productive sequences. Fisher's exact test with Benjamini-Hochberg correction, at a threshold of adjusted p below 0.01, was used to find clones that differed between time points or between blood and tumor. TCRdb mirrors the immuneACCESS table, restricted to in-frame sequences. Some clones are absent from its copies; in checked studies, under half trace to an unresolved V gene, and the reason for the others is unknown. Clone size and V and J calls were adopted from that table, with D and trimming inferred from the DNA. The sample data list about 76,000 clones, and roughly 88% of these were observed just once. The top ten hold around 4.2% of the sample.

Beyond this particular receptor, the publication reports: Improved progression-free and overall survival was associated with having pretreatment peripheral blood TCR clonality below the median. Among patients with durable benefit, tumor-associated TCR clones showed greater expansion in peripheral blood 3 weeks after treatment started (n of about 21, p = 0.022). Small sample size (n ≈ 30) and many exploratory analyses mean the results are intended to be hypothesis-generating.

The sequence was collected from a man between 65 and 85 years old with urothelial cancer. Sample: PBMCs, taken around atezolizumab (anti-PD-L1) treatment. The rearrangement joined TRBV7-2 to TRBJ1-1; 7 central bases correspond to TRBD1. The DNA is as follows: TGTGCCAGCAGCTTCGGGCAGGGGGACCCAGGTTTCTTT. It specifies CASSFGQGDPGFF.